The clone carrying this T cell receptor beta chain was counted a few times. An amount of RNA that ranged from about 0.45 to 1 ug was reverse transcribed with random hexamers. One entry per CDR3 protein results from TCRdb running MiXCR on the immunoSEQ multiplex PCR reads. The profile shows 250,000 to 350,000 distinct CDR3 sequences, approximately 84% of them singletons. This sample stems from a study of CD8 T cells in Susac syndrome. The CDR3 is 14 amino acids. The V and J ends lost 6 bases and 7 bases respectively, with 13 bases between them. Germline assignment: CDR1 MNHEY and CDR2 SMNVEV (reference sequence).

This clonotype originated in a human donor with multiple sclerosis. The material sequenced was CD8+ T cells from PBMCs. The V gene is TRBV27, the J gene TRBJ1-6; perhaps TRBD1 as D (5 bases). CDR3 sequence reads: CASSVGGNNSPLHF. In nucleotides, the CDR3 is TGTGCCAGCAGCGTGGGGGGAAACAATTCACCCCTCCACTTT.